This T cell receptor beta chain was captured by sequencing in a study of T-cell memory formation after mild COVID-19. One entry per CDR3 protein, called by TCRdb with MiXCR from the 5' RACE reads. In the table there are roughly 600,000 distinct CDR3 sequences, about a sixth of which are singletons. This clonotype was counted between two and nine times. Its specificity is not known. Trimming pared 10 bases from V and 6 bases from J, leaving 12 bases between. The length of the CDR3 is 11 residues. CDR1 is SNHLY, CDR2 FYNNEI, per germline. Study-wide results and limits: A second wave expanding day 15 to 37 was CD4+-biased; contracting clones were balanced. Mainly CM and EM harbored the contracting CD4+ clones; mainly EMRA harbored the CD8+ ones.

The sequenced sample consisted of PBMCs or a T cell subset sorted from them (not recorded which). The receptor was isolated from an adult woman who had mild COVID-19 (a few samples of this study predate the infection). Cell type and time point are not known. The chain recombines TRBV2 with TRBJ1-2; no clear D. The chain's CDR3 is CAILRRDGYTF. CDR3 coding DNA: TGTGCCATCCTCCGCAGAGATGGCTACACCTTC.